One and the same sample provided the 16 T cell receptor beta chains below, sequenced in a study of blood T cell repertoires in COVID-19. TCRdb keeps only in-frame clones here, not all; method: immunoSEQ multiplex PCR. The sample lists about 100,000 clones; roughly 80% were seen once. Sequences were obtained from peripheral blood. The source of these receptors is a man in his 70s with active or convalescent COVID-19.

The chain uses TRBV5-6 and TRBJ2-1; D uncertain. The CDR3 contains 11 residues. V shed 4 bases and J shed 5 bases, with 4 bases lying between them. Germline CDR1 SGHDT, CDR2 YYEEEE. Here the CDR3 reads CASSLNNEQFF. The CDR3 DNA follows: TGTGCCAGCAGCCTAAACAATGAGCAGTTCTTC.

The genes are TRBV24-1 and TRBJ2-1; 8 nucleotides match TRBD2. In germline, CDR1 is KGHDR, CDR2 SFDVKD. V shed 4 bases and J 2 bases; nucleotides not matched to a gene: 15. CDR3 length: 19 amino acids. CDR3 sequence reads: CATSDPASRVAGTYNEQFF. In DNA, the CDR3 is TGTGCCACCAGTGACCCCGCGAGTCGGGTAGCGGGGACCTACAATGAGCAGTTCTTC.

The chain has TRBV30 and TRBJ1-1, with 7 bases aligning to TRBD1. Germline loops: CDR1 GTSNPN, CDR2 SVGIG (reference sequence). The V segment lost 4 bases and the J segment 0 bases; nucleotides outside the gene matches: 2. CDR3 length equals 13 residues. In DNA, the CDR3 is TGTGCCTGGACCGGGACAGTGAACACTGAAGCTTTCTTT. Protein: CAWTGTVNTEAFF. The full variable domain, in which reference TRBV30 and TRBJ1-1 provide the parts outside the CDR3, is SQTIHQWPATLVQPVGSPLSLECTVEGTSNPNLYWYRQAAGRGLQLLFYSVGIGQISSEVPQNLSASRPQDRQFILSSKKLLLSDSGFYLCAWTGTVNTEAFFGQGTRLTVV.

The V and J genes are TRBV30 and TRBJ1-1; D unclear. The ends were cut back, 0 bases at V and 6 bases at J, with 14 bases in the middle. Germline V gene data show CDR1 as GTSNPN and CDR2 as SVGIG (reference sequence). The CDR3 is 14 residues long. The CDR3 is CAWSVGGLSAEAFF. DNA of the CDR3: TGTGCCTGGAGTGTGGGTGGGTTGAGCGCTGAAGCTTTCTTT.

This sequence joins TRBV9 and TRBJ1-2; D is uncertain. The germline CDR1 and CDR2 sequences are SGDLS and YYNGEE. The CDR3 contains 14 residues. Trimming cost V 3 bases and J 5 bases, with 14 bases left between them. The chain's CDR3 is CASSAPVPGYGYTF. CDR3 DNA: TGTGCCAGCAGCGCCCCAGTTCCTGGTTATGGCTACACCTTC.

The chain joins TRBV28 to TRBJ2-7, with 7 nucleotides matching TRBD1. The CDR3 sequence is 17 residues long. The germline V gene encodes CDR1 MDHEN and CDR2 SYDVKM. Germline trimming cut 3 bases from V and 3 bases from J; bases unmatched to any gene: 14. The CDR3 DNA reads TGTGCCAGCAGTTTCCCCTTGACAGGGCTCTCGGACTACGAGCAGTACTTC. Residues: CASSFPLTGLSDYEQYF.

The rearrangement joins TRBV5-1 to TRBJ1-3; unclear D gene. CDR3 length equals 16 residues. V gave up 0 bases and J gave up 0 bases, with 10 bases separating them. Germline loops: CDR1 SGHRS, CDR2 YFSETQ. The CDR3 DNA reads TGCGCCAGCAGCTTGGATCCCCAGAACTCTGGAAACACCATATATTTT. As protein: CASSLDPQNSGNTIYF.

This rearrangement joins TRBV5-1 to TRBJ2-5; 11 bases line up with TRBD2. V was pared by 4 bases and J by 5 bases, with 13 bases of the junction left unmatched. Germline V gene lookup returns CDR1 SGHRS and CDR2 YFSETQ. This CDR3 is 17 amino acids long. CDR3 coding DNA: TGCGCCAGCAGCCCGGGAGTAGCGGGAGGGCCGGGTGAGACCCAGTACTTC. It yields the protein CASSPGVAGGPGETQYF.

This clone was detected only a few times. This sequence joins TRBV4-3 and TRBJ1-2, with TRBD1 as a possible D gene (5 bases). CDR1 is LGHNA, CDR2 YSLEER, per germline. Trimming pared 1 base from V and 0 bases from J, leaving 9 bases between. This CDR3 is 15 amino acids long. For the CDR3, the DNA is TGCGCCAGCAGCCAAGCCCCAGGGCCTAACTATGGCTACACCTTC. Amino acid sequence: CASSQAPGPNYGYTF.

V gene TRBV7-9 combines with J gene TRBJ2-3; tentative D call: TRBD2 (5 bases). The V gene's germline CDR1 is SEHNR and CDR2 FQNEAQ (reference sequence). Trimming removed 4 bases at V and 6 bases at J, with 14 bases between. The CDR3 consists of 14 residues. The CDR3 nucleotides read TGTGCCAGCAGCTCGGGGTCATGGTCGGATACGCAGTATTTT. It yields the protein CASSSGSWSDTQYF.

The chain has TRBV6-5 and TRBJ2-2; TRBD1 might be the D (6 bases). Germline CDR1 is MNHEY and CDR2 is SVGAGI. Deletions cut 7 bases from V and 4 bases from J, with 16 bases between. The CDR3 is made up of 15 amino acids. CDR3 protein: CASTSTGRFTGELFF. Written as DNA, the CDR3 is TGTGCCAGCACGTCCACAGGGAGATTCACCGGGGAGCTGTTTTTT.

This rearrangement joins TRBV6-2 or TRBV6-3 to TRBJ2-2, with D hard to call. The CDR3 is made up of 13 amino acids. V lost 6 bases, J lost 4 bases, and 9 bases lay in between. Germline V CDR1 and CDR2: MNHEY, SVGEGT. The CDR3 is CASSKLGTGELFF. Written as DNA, the CDR3 is TGTGCCAGCAGCAAACTTGGCACCGGGGAGCTGTTTTTT.

The chain couples TRBV10-2 to TRBJ2-2, with D tentatively TRBD1 (6 bases). Per germline, CDR1 WSHSY and CDR2 SAAADI. V was cut by 5 bases and J by 1 base, with 17 bases left in between. The CDR3 runs 17 residues. The CDR3: CASSSEWQGRNTGELFF. The CDR3 DNA sequence: TGCGCCAGCAGTAGTGAGTGGCAGGGGAGGAACACCGGGGAGCTGTTTTTT.

This sequence joins TRBV3-1 (or the pseudogene TRBV3-2) and TRBJ2-7; TRBD1 might be the D (5 bases). The CDR3 extends over 13 amino acids. Germline V CDR1 and CDR2: LGHDT, YNNKEL (reference sequence). V lost 3 bases to trimming and J lost 9 bases, with 15 bases between them. The CDR3 sequence is CASSHGRQSGQYF. In DNA form, the CDR3 reads TGTGCCAGCAGCCACGGCAGACAGTCAGGGCAGTACTTC.

This chain connects TRBV5-6 to TRBJ1-2; 7 bases are shared with TRBD1. Germline V gives CDR1 SGHDT, CDR2 YYEEEE. The length of the CDR3 is 13 residues. V shed 0 bases, J shed 7 bases, and the junction held 3 bases outside the gene matches. The CDR3 DNA is TGTGCCAGCAGCTTGGCGACAGGGACTGGCTACACCTTC. The encoded protein is CASSLATGTGYTF.

DNA of the CDR3: TGTGCCAGCAGCTCACCGGGACTAGCGGGTTACGAGCAGTACTTC. Residues: CASSSPGLAGYEQYF. This chain links TRBV7-2 with TRBJ2-7, with 12 bases fitting TRBD2. The length of the CDR3 is 15 residues. V lost 4 bases, J lost 4 bases, and 5 bases stayed unmatched. Germline CDR1 and CDR2: SGHTA and FQGNSA.